Presented here are 12 T cell receptor beta chains from one specimen sequenced in a study of OX40 agonist ivuxolimab in advanced cancers. Produced via immunoSEQ multiplex PCR; TCRdb's table is partial and in-frame only. Of tens of thousands of clones in the sample, 85% to 90% were seen once. This material consisted of CD4+ or CD8+ T cells sorted from blood, taken in a trial of the OX40 agonist ivuxolimab. The receptors derive from an adult with an advanced solid tumor such as melanoma, head and neck, liver or kidney cancer.

The chain employs TRBV6-1 and TRBJ1-2; D may be TRBD1 (5 bases). From germline, CDR1 is MNHNS and CDR2 SASEGT. V gave up 0 bases and J gave up 5 bases, with 13 bases separating them. The CDR3 is made up of 15 amino acids. The CDR3 nucleotides read TGTGCCAGCAGTGAAGCGAGGGGAATTGGATATGGCTACACCTTC. Protein product: CASSEARGIGYGYTF.

The chain employs TRBV5-5 and TRBJ2-1; TRBD2 matches at 15 bases. Per germline, CDR1 SGHKS and CDR2 YYEKEE (reference sequence). The CDR3 consists of 17 residues. V gave up 0 bases and J gave up 10 bases; unmatched junction bases: 8. The CDR3 region is CASSLVSGLAGGVEQFF. The CDR3 DNA is TGTGCCAGCAGCTTGGTATCGGGACTAGCGGGGGGAGTGGAGCAGTTCTTC.

This clone was seen a single time. This chain connects TRBV7-3 to TRBJ2-1; maybe TRBD2 (5 bases). V was pared by 1 base and J by 7 bases, with 11 bases between. This CDR3 contains 14 residues. Per the germline V gene, CDR1 is SGHTA and CDR2 is FQGTGA. DNA for the CDR3: TGTGCCAGCAGCTTAAATCCGGGGTGGAATGAGCAGTTCTTC. This translates into CASSLNPGWNEQFF.

The chain is built from TRBV6-1 and TRBJ2-3; 11 bases are shared with TRBD2. CDR1 is MNHNS and CDR2 is SASEGT in the germline V gene. CDR3 length: 18 amino acids. With 0 bases clipped from V and 1 base from J, the junction kept 6 bases outside the gene matches. CDR3: CASSEALLAGVGTDTQYF. The CDR3 DNA follows: TGTGCCAGCAGTGAAGCGCTACTAGCGGGAGTTGGCACAGATACGCAGTATTTT.

The chain has TRBV11-2 and TRBJ1-2; D is unclear. The CDR3 has 14 residues. The V gene's germline CDR1 is SGHAT and CDR2 FQNNGV. Trimming left V 0 bases short and J 8 bases short, with 13 bases between. This CDR3 is CASSLDAGLVGYTF. DNA for the CDR3: TGTGCCAGCAGCTTAGATGCGGGCCTCGTCGGCTACACCTTC.

CDR3 protein: CASSPWGAGAQNTEAFF. The CDR3 nucleotides are TGTGCCAGCTCACCATGGGGTGCGGGGGCCCAGAACACTGAAGCTTTCTTT. The chain recombines TRBV18 with TRBJ1-1; tentatively, D is TRBD1 (6 bases). V lost 2 bases to trimming and J lost 1 base, with 17 bases between them. There are 17 residues in the CDR3. The germline V gene has CDR1 KGHSH and CDR2 LQKENI.

This clone was seen only a few times. The rearrangement joins TRBV6-4 to TRBJ1-5; D gene uncertain. V was trimmed by 6 bases and J by 7 bases, leaving 13 bases between them. This CDR3 has 13 amino acids. Germline V CDR1 and CDR2: MRHNA, SNTAGT. The CDR3 protein is CASSAGPWQPQHF. The CDR3 bases are TGTGCCAGCAGCGCCGGGCCTTGGCAGCCCCAGCATTTT.

V and J are TRBV19 and TRBJ1-1, with D uncertain. The CDR3 is made up of 14 amino acids. The germline CDR1 and CDR2 sequences are LNHDA and SQIVND (reference sequence). The ends were cut back, 7 bases at V and 5 bases at J, with 17 bases in the middle. The CDR3 spells CASTLVGSETEAFF. CDR3 in DNA: TGTGCCAGTACCCTAGTAGGGAGTGAGACTGAAGCTTTCTTT. The full variable domain, with the rest looked up from reference TRBV19 and TRBJ1-1, is DGGITQSPKYLFRKEGQNVTLSCEQNLNHDAMYWYRQDPGQGLRLIYYSQIVNDFQKGDIAEGYSVSREKKESFPLTVTSAQKNPTAFYLCASTLVGSETEAFFGQGTRLTVV.

The genes are TRBV7-3 and TRBJ2-1, with 9 bases aligning to TRBD1. Germline assignment: CDR1 SGHTA and CDR2 FQGTGA. Trimming removed 2 bases from V and 9 bases from J; junction bases left unmatched: 5. The CDR3 loop spans 14 amino acids. The CDR3 here is CASSLGTGSIEQFF. The CDR3 nucleotides are TGTGCCAGCAGCTTAGGGACAGGGAGCATTGAGCAGTTCTTC.

The genes are TRBV6-1 and TRBJ1-5; no reliable D call. Germline CDR1 MNHNS, CDR2 SASEGT. This CDR3 contains 12 residues. Between the trimmed V and J ends, which lost 7 bases and 2 bases, there was a span of 6 bases. The chain's CDR3 is CASKQGNQPQHF. CDR3 nucleotide sequence: TGTGCCAGCAAGCAGGGCAATCAGCCCCAGCATTTT.

The chain employs TRBV19 and TRBJ2-4; no definite D call. Trimming took 3 bases from V and 0 from J, leaving 9 bases between them. The germline V gene has CDR1 LNHDA and CDR2 SQIVND (reference sequence). CDR3 length: 15 amino acids. The CDR3 nucleotides read TGTGCCAGTAGTATTAATGCGGTAGCCAAAAACATTCAGTACTTC. Protein product: CASSINAVAKNIQYF.

V and J are TRBV5-1 and TRBJ2-1; 10 bases line up with TRBD1. This CDR3 comprises 14 residues. J lost 8 bases, V lost 4 bases, and 6 bases had no gene match. The germline V gene has CDR1 SGHRS and CDR2 YFSETQ. The CDR3 protein is CASSPGTGVDEQFF. Here the CDR3 DNA reads TGCGCCAGCAGCCCCGGGACAGGGGTTGATGAGCAGTTCTTC.